This entry concerns a single T cell receptor (beta chain). The table lists this clone with a count of one. What antigen it recognizes has not been identified. Per-base qualities were not stored, and no clone one base away is much larger. These data are taken from a study of memory CD4+ T cells and cytomegalovirus serostatus (dated by TCRdb to about 2019). Background for the entire study: The roughly 33 healthy Belgian adults in the cohort included 9 who were CMV seropositive and about 24 who were CMV seronegative. To replicate a published TCR-based CMV serostatus classifier, the researchers sequenced the CD4+ memory TCRbeta repertoires of a Belgian cohort whose cytomegalovirus serostatus was known.

Here is what the overall study found, with its caveats: Among the roughly 160 previously reported CMV-associated TCRbeta sequences, approximately 67 showed up in the CD4+ memory repertoires, with each one found in between one and five individuals. The results were read as suggesting that the CMV-associated TCR signature is, for the most part, present in the CD4+ memory repertoire. Only CD4+CD45RO+ memory cells were sequenced, unlike the original study, which covered naive and memory CD4+ and CD8+ populations. CMV serostatus prediction reached a median bootstrapped AUC of about 0.95 with the original framework and about 0.93 with a US-trained random forest. A median bootstrapped AUC of almost 0.96 with a 95% CI of 0.76-1.00 was achieved on the Belgian cohort by the original-framework classifier.

Single viable CD3+CD4+CD8-CD45RO+ cells were sorted as memory CD4+ T cells on a FACSAria II. To determine CMV serostatus, a Roche Elecsys assay was used that detects serum IgG against CMV pp150, pp28, p38 and p52. After the samples were thawed, total CD4+ T cells were enriched through positive selection using CD4 magnetic microbeads. The samples came from a different study that was designed specifically to examine the CD4+ T cell memory repertoire. Peripheral blood mononuclear cells were isolated and cryopreserved following standard operating procedures; serum was stored at -80 °C. CD3-PerCP (BW264/56), CD4-APC (RPA-T4), CD45RO-PE (UCHT1) and CD8-Pacific Orange (3B5) antibodies were used for staining, and non-viable cells were excluded with Sytox blue. Cut back by 4 bases and 2 bases, the V and J ends lie 13 bases apart. The CDR3 covers 15 residues, taking in both the cysteine and the phenylalanine. CDR3 DNA is the only sequence kept; it has 45 bases, read in frame from the first base. Reading the germline V gene gives CDR1 SGHTS and CDR2 YDEGEE.

The Quick-DNA Microprep Kit was used to extract genomic DNA from the sorted cells. Amplification of TCRbeta DNA was done with the immunoSEQ hsTCRbeta kit, following the protocol from the manufacturer. TCRbeta libraries were sequenced on an Illumina MiSeq instrument. From the authors' description of their analysis: After out-of-frame sequences were removed, under 2.5 million distinct TCRbeta sequences remained, averaging about 61,000 per individual. Each individual was scored by the count of fewer than 200 previously reported CMV-associated TCRbeta sequences and the total productive distinct TCRbeta count. A beta-binomial model was reimplemented in Python, and random forests from scikit-learn, run with default parameters, were trained on data from the US cohort. Classifier performance on the Belgian cohort was summarized as median AUC with percentile confidence intervals calculated over 10,000 bootstrap iterations. TCRdb obtained this table from immuneACCESS and retained in-frame rearrangements with V and J assigned. These tables miss some clones; where compared with another copy, unresolved V genes account for less than half of the shortfall, and the remainder is unexplained. The DNA was the basis for D and trimming; V, J and clone size are from that table. The sample contains about 56,000 clones, roughly 80% of them found a single time. The ten most abundant clones make up approximately 0.4% of the sample.

The receptor was isolated from an adult in good health and CMV-seronegative. Sequencing was performed on memory CD4+ T cells from blood. This chain is built from TRBV5-8 and TRBJ1-5; tentative D gene TRBD1, with 5 bases matching. At the DNA level, the sequence is TGTGCCAGCAGCCGGCCGGGGGGGGGCAATCAGCCCCAGCATTTT. It codes for CASSRPGGGNQPQHF.